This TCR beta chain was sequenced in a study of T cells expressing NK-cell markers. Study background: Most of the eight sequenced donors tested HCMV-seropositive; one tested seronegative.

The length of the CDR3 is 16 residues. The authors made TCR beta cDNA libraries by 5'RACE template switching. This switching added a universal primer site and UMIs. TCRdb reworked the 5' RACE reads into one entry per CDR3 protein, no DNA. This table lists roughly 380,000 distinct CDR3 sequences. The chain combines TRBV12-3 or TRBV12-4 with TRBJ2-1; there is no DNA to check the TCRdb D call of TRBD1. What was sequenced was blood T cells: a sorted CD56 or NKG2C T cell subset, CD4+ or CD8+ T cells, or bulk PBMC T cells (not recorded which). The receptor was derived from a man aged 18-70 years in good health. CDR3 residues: CASSPIDRTGDNEQFF.